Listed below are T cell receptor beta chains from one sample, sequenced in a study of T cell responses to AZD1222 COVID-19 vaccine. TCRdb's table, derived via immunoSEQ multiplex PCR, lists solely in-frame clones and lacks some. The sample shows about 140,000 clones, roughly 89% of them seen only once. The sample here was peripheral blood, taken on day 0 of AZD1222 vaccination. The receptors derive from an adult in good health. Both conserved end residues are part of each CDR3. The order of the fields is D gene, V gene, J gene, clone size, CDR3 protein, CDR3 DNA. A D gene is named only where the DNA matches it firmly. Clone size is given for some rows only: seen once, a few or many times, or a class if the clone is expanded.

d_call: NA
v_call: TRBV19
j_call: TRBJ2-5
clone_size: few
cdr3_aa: CASSLNSEETQYF
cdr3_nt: TGTGCCAGTAGTCTAAACTCCGAAGAGACCCAGTACTTC

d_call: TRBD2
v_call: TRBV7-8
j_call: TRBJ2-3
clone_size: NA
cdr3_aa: CASRSGGSDTQYF
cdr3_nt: TGTGCCAGCCGTAGCGGGGGATCAGATACGCAGTATTTT

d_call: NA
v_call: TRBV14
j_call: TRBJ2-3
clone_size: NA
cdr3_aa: CASTGGDTQYF
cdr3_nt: TGTGCCAGCACCGGTGGGGATACGCAGTATTTT

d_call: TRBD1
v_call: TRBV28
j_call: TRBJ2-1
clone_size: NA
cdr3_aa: CASSGTGGYNEQFF
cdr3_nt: TGTGCCAGCAGTGGGACAGGGGGCTACAATGAGCAGTTCTTC

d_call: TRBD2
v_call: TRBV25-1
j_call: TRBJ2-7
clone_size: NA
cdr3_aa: CASSESAGGPHEQYF
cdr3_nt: TGTGCCAGCAGTGAATCGGCGGGAGGGCCCCACGAGCAGTACTTC

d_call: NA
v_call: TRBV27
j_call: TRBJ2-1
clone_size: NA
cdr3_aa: CASSPARDSGEQFF
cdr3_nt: TGTGCCAGCAGTCCCGCGAGAGACAGCGGTGAGCAGTTCTTC

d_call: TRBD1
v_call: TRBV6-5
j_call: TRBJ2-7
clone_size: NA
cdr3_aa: CASRVTGLSYEQYF
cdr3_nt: TGTGCCAGCAGAGTGACAGGGCTATCCTACGAGCAGTACTTC

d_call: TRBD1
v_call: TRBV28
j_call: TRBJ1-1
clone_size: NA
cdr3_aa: CASNLEGATEAFF
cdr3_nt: TGTGCCAGCAACTTAGAGGGGGCCACTGAAGCTTTCTTT

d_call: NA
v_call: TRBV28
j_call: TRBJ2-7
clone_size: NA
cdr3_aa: CASSPTRSEQYF
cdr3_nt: TGTGCCAGCAGCCCTACTAGATCCGAGCAGTACTTC

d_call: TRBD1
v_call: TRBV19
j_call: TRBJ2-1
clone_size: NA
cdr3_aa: CASRFGAGQGVNEQFF
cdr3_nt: TGTGCCAGTAGATTCGGTGCGGGACAGGGGGTTAATGAGCAGTTCTTC

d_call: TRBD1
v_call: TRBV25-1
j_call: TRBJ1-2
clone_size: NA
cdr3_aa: CASSEYQTGGLGGYTF
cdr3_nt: TGTGCCAGCAGTGAATACCAGACAGGGGGCTTGGGAGGCTACACCTTC

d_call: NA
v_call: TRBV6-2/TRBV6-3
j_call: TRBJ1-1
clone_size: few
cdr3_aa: CASSPEQGKGGAEAFF
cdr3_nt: TGTGCCAGCAGCCCTGAACAGGGAAAAGGAGGCGCTGAAGCTTTCTTT

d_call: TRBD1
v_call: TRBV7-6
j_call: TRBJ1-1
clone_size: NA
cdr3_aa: CASSSTGTDTEAFF
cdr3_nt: TGTGCCAGCAGCTCGACAGGGACGGACACTGAAGCTTTCTTT

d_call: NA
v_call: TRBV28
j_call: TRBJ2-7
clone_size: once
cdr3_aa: CASGNEQYF
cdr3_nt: TGTGCCAGCGGGAACGAGCAGTACTTC

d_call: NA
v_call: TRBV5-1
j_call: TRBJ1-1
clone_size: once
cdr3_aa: CASSRSGSGRLSEAFF
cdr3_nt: TGCGCCAGCAGTCGGTCCGGATCGGGGAGATTGTCTGAAGCTTTCTTT

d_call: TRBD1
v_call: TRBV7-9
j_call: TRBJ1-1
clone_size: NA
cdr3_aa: CASSPGQGGNTEAFF
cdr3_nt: TGTGCCAGCAGCCCGGGACAGGGGGGGAACACTGAAGCTTTCTTT

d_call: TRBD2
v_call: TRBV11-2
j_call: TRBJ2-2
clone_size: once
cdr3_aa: CASSSTWGAGGPSGELFF
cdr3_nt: TGTGCCAGCAGCTCGACCTGGGGAGCGGGGGGGCCATCCGGGGAGCTGTTTTTT

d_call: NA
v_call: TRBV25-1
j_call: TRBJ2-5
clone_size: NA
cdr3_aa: CASSDGETQYF
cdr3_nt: TGTGCCAGCAGTGATGGGGAGACCCAGTACTTC

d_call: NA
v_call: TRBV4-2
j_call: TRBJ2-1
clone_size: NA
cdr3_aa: CASSQEQAWNEQFF
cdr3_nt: TGTGCCAGCAGCCAAGAGCAAGCCTGGAATGAGCAGTTCTTC

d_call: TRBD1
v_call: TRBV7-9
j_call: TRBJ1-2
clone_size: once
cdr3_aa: CASTRGGAGYGYTF
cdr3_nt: TGTGCCAGCACCAGGGGGGGGGCTGGTTATGGCTACACCTTC

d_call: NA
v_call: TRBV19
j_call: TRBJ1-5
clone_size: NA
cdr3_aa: CASRGGLGQPQHF
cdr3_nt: TGTGCCAGTAGGGGGGGCTTGGGTCAGCCCCAGCATTTT

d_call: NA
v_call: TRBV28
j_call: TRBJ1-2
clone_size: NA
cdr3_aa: CASSLQGGSYGYTF
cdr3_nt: TGTGCCAGCAGTTTGCAGGGTGGGAGCTATGGCTACACCTTC

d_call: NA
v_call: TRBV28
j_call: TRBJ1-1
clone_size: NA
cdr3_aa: CATHEQGRTEAFF
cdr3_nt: TGTGCCACCCATGAACAGGGAAGAACTGAAGCTTTCTTT

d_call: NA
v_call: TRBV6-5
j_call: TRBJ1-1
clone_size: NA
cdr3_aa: CASSYVQGTEAFF
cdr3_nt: TGTGCCAGCAGTTACGTACAGGGAACTGAAGCTTTCTTT

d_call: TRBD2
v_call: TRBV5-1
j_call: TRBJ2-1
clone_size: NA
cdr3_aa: CASSLVAGGFNEQFF
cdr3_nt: TGCGCCAGCAGCTTAGTAGCGGGAGGTTTCAATGAGCAGTTCTTC